These T cell receptor beta chains were read from a single sample in a study of blood T cell repertoires in COVID-19. Generated by immunoSEQ multiplex PCR, the TCRdb table keeps only in-frame clones and is missing some. The sample lists around 110,000 clones, 84% occurring once. Source material: PBMCs or T cells enriched from blood (not recorded which). The receptor source for this set is a young woman who had recovered from COVID-19. Each CDR3 is given with its conserved first and last residue. The order of the fields is V gene, D gene, J gene, clone size, CDR3 protein, CDR3 DNA. The D gene is left open where the match is weak. The size of a clone is reported for some rows only, either as once, few or many, or as a class for expanded clones.

TRBV30,TRBD2,TRBJ2-1,-,CAWSGGSSNEQFF,TGTGCCTGGAGTGGCGGGAGTAGCAATGAGCAGTTCTTC
TRBV3-1/TRBV3-2,-,TRBJ1-6,-,CASSHVLQNSPLHF,TGTGCCAGCAGCCACGTTCTCCAGAATTCACCCCTCCACTTT
TRBV5-4,TRBD1,TRBJ2-7,-,CASSPNGQGGYEQYF,TGTGCCAGCAGCCCTAATGGACAGGGAGGCTACGAGCAGTACTTC
TRBV27,TRBD2,TRBJ2-1,-,CASSNGLAGGEQFF,TGTGCCAGCAGTAATGGACTAGCGGGGGGTGAGCAGTTCTTC
TRBV4-1,TRBD2,TRBJ2-5,-,CASSQTPPGGQETQYF,TGCGCCAGCAGCCAGACCCCCCCGGGAGGGCAAGAGACCCAGTACTTC
TRBV28,-,TRBJ2-3,-,CASSLDSPSTDTQYF,TGTGCCAGCAGTTTGGACAGTCCCAGCACAGATACGCAGTATTTT
TRBV19,-,TRBJ1-5,once,CASNFMAGGNQPQHF,TGTGCCAGTAATTTTATGGCAGGCGGCAATCAGCCCCAGCATTTT
TRBV4-3,-,TRBJ1-5,-,CASSQEGHLNQPQHF,TGCGCCAGCAGCCAAGAGGGACACCTAAATCAGCCCCAGCATTTT
TRBV7-2,TRBD2,TRBJ2-3,few,CASSLWTSGSTDTQYF,TGTGCCAGCAGCCTCTGGACTAGCGGGAGCACAGATACGCAGTATTTT
TRBV7-8,-,TRBJ1-4,-,CASSPRRRSEKLFF,TGTGCCAGCAGCCCTCGCCGGCGGAGTGAAAAACTGTTTTTT
TRBV4-1,TRBD2,TRBJ2-1,-,CASSQDPLAGTYNEQFF,TGCGCCAGCAGCCAAGATCCCCTAGCGGGGACCTACAATGAGCAGTTCTTC
TRBV7-9,-,TRBJ1-2,-,CASSFELYGYTF,TGTGCCAGCAGCTTCGAACTATATGGCTACACCTTC
TRBV7-2,-,TRBJ1-6,-,CASSLARGIYNSPLHF,TGTGCCAGCAGCTTAGCTAGGGGGATCTATAATTCACCCCTCCACTTT
TRBV28,TRBD1,TRBJ1-5,-,CASMGQRYQPQHF,TGTGCCAGCATGGGACAGAGGTATCAGCCCCAGCATTTT
TRBV7-2,TRBD1,TRBJ2-7,-,CASSLAGTASYEQYF,TGTGCCAGCAGCTTAGCCGGGACAGCCTCCTACGAGCAGTACTTC
TRBV5-5,TRBD1,TRBJ1-2,-,CASSRGQPYYGYTF,TGTGCCAGCAGCCGGGGACAGCCATACTATGGCTACACCTTC
TRBV6-4,TRBD2,TRBJ2-1,-,CASSSGLAERGYESYNEQFF,TGTGCCAGCAGTTCGGGACTAGCGGAGAGGGGCTATGAGTCCTACAATGAGCAGTTCTTC
TRBV25-1,TRBD2,TRBJ2-1,once,CASSEHGGVHNEQFF,TGTGCCAGCAGTGAACATGGGGGGGTTCACAATGAGCAGTTCTTC
TRBV11-2,-,TRBJ1-1,-,CASRSLNGRGPEAFF,TGTGCCAGCAGATCCCTCAACGGCAGGGGCCCTGAAGCTTTCTTT
TRBV7-8,-,TRBJ2-3,-,CASSLAPLTTADTQYF,TGTGCCAGCAGCTTAGCGCCCTTGACAACGGCAGATACGCAGTATTTT
TRBV29-1,-,TRBJ1-2,-,CSVGLRGYGYTF,TGCAGCGTTGGCCTCAGGGGCTATGGCTACACCTTC
TRBV28,TRBD2,TRBJ2-1,-,CASSSPGLARNEQFF,TGTGCCAGCAGTTCCCCCGGACTAGCGCGCAATGAGCAGTTCTTC
TRBV4-2,TRBD1,TRBJ2-7,-,CASSQAGGVGYEQYF,TGTGCCAGCAGCCAAGCAGGGGGAGTCGGCTACGAGCAGTACTTC
TRBV27,TRBD1,TRBJ1-2,-,CASSRTGGLHGYTF,TGTGCCAGCAGCAGGACAGGCGGCTTACATGGCTACACCTTC
TRBV6-2/TRBV6-3,TRBD1,TRBJ2-1,-,CASSLGQAYNEQFF,TGTGCCAGCAGTCTAGGACAGGCCTACAATGAGCAGTTCTTC
TRBV5-1,-,TRBJ2-7,-,CASSVDRPSYEQYF,TGCGCCAGCAGCGTTGACAGGCCATCCTACGAGCAGTACTTC
TRBV7-2,-,TRBJ1-4,few,CASSLNGGRNEKLFF,TGTGCCAGCAGCCTTAACGGGGGACGGAATGAAAAACTGTTTTTT
TRBV29-1,-,TRBJ1-2,few,CSVENRGSNYGYTF,TGCAGCGTTGAAAATCGAGGCAGTAACTATGGCTACACCTTC
TRBV3-1/TRBV3-2,-,TRBJ2-7,-,CASSYTATYEQYF,TGTGCCAGCAGCTACACAGCCACCTACGAGCAGTACTTC
TRBV3-1/TRBV3-2,TRBD2,TRBJ2-4,-,CASSREGLAGPKNIQYF,TGTGCCAGCAGCCGCGAGGGCCTAGCGGGACCGAAAAACATTCAGTACTTC
TRBV5-4,-,TRBJ1-3,few,CASSFQGLGNTIYF,TGTGCCAGCAGCTTTCAGGGCCTCGGAAACACCATATATTTT
TRBV30,-,TRBJ1-1,-,CAWSVGSNTEAFF,TGTGCCTGGAGCGTCGGGTCTAACACTGAAGCTTTCTTT